The rows below give T cell receptor beta chains drawn from one sample of a study of CD8+CD57+ T cells in acquired aplastic anemia. TCRdb re-analysed the reads in MiXCR, keeping a single row per CDR3 protein. The table records around 200,000 distinct CDR3 sequences, 48% of them present only once. Sequences were obtained from sorted CD4+, CD8+, or CD8+CD57+ T cells (not recorded which) from PBMCs. The source is a human donor with aplastic anemia. Both conserved end residues are part of each CDR3. The D gene is left open where the match is weak. Some rows have no size entry. The others give once, few or many, or a class for an expanded clone.

J gene: TRBJ1-6
clone size: many
V gene: TRBV3-1
D gene: .
CDR3 DNA: TGTGCCAGCAGAAAAGACGGGGCTTCACCCCTCCACTTT
CDR3 protein: CASRKDGASPLHF

J gene: TRBJ1-1
clone size: many
V gene: TRBV11-2
D gene: .
CDR3 DNA: TGTGCCAGCAGCTTCAGGGGTTCGGACACTGAAGCTTTCTTT
CDR3 protein: CASSFRGSDTEAFF

J gene: TRBJ1-1
clone size: many
V gene: TRBV4-1
D gene: .
CDR3 DNA: TGCGCCAGCAGCCAATTAAATGAAGCTTTCTTT
CDR3 protein: CASSQLNEAFF

J gene: TRBJ2-5
clone size: .
V gene: TRBV4-1
D gene: .
CDR3 DNA: TGCGCCAGCAGCCAAGAGCAGGGCAGGCAGACCCAGTACTTC
CDR3 protein: CASSQEQGRQTQYF

J gene: TRBJ2-3
clone size: .
V gene: TRBV3-1
D gene: TRBD2
CDR3 DNA: TGTGCCAGCAGCCCTGGGACTAGCGGGGGTCGTATGACAGATACGCAGTATTTT
CDR3 protein: CASSPGTSGGRMTDTQYF

J gene: TRBJ1-5
clone size: many
V gene: TRBV7-8
D gene: TRBD1
CDR3 DNA: TGTGCCAGCAGCTTCGCACCGGGACAGAATAATCAGCCCCAGCATTTT
CDR3 protein: CASSFAPGQNNQPQHF

J gene: TRBJ2-7
clone size: .
V gene: TRBV20-1
D gene: .
CDR3 DNA: TGCAGTGCTAGGGGAGGGCAGGGGTCCTACGAGCAGTACTTC
CDR3 protein: CSARGGQGSYEQYF

J gene: TRBJ2-2
clone size: .
V gene: TRBV6-2/TRBV6-3
D gene: .
CDR3 DNA: TGTGCCAGCAGTTATGTCCAGGGACCCGGGGAGCTGTTTTTT
CDR3 protein: CASSYVQGPGELFF

J gene: TRBJ1-2
clone size: .
V gene: TRBV24-1
D gene: .
CDR3 DNA: TGTGCCACCAGCTACAGGAGCGGCTATGGCTACACCTTC
CDR3 protein: CATSYRSGYGYTF

J gene: TRBJ2-3
clone size: .
V gene: TRBV20-1
D gene: .
CDR3 DNA: TGCAGTGCTAGAGTCGGAGGCGGCACAGATACGCAGTATTTT
CDR3 protein: CSARVGGGTDTQYF

J gene: TRBJ1-5
clone size: .
V gene: TRBV19
D gene: TRBD1
CDR3 DNA: TGTGCCAGTAGTACCCGGGACAGTAGCAATCAGCCCCAGCATTTT
CDR3 protein: CASSTRDSSNQPQHF

J gene: TRBJ1-4
clone size: .
V gene: TRBV2
D gene: TRBD1
CDR3 DNA: TGTGCCAGCAGTGAATGGGACAGAACTAATGAAAAACTGTTTTTT
CDR3 protein: CASSEWDRTNEKLFF

J gene: TRBJ1-3
clone size: .
V gene: TRBV11-2
D gene: TRBD1
CDR3 DNA: TGTGCCAGCAGCTTGCTCCCGACAGGGGACGGAAACACCATATATTTT
CDR3 protein: CASSLLPTGDGNTIYF

J gene: TRBJ2-2
clone size: .
V gene: TRBV7-3
D gene: TRBD2
CDR3 DNA: TGTGCCAGCAGCGCCGAGGGACTAGCGGGAAACACCGGGGAGCTGTTTTTT
CDR3 protein: CASSAEGLAGNTGELFF

J gene: TRBJ2-3
clone size: many
V gene: TRBV2
D gene: .
CDR3 DNA: TGTGCCAGCATATTGGGGGGGGGCGCATCGGATACGCAGTATTTT
CDR3 protein: CASILGGGASDTQYF

J gene: TRBJ2-5
clone size: many
V gene: TRBV7-9
D gene: .
CDR3 DNA: TGTGCCAGCAGCCTGGCAGGGTTGGTTGCGGAGACCCAGTACTTC
CDR3 protein: CASSLAGLVAETQYF

J gene: TRBJ2-1
clone size: .
V gene: TRBV24-1
D gene: .
CDR3 DNA: TGTGCCGCCAGTGATAGCAGAGACTTCTACAATGAGCAGTTCTTC
CDR3 protein: CAASDSRDFYNEQFF

J gene: TRBJ2-1
clone size: .
V gene: TRBV15
D gene: TRBD2
CDR3 DNA: TGTGCCACCAGCATCGGGACTAGCGGGTTCGATGAGCAGTTCTTC
CDR3 protein: CATSIGTSGFDEQFF

J gene: TRBJ2-7
clone size: .
V gene: TRBV9
D gene: .
CDR3 DNA: TGTGCCAGCAGTTTACCCCCAATTACCTACGAGCAGTACTTC
CDR3 protein: CASSLPPITYEQYF

J gene: TRBJ2-7
clone size: .
V gene: TRBV10-2
D gene: .
CDR3 DNA: TGCGCCAGCTCAGCACTTACCACCTACGAGCAGTACTTC
CDR3 protein: CASSALTTYEQYF